This is a list of T cell receptor beta chains from one sample in a study of blood T cell repertoires in COVID-19. Sequencing used immunoSEQ multiplex PCR; TCRdb keeps in-frame clones, though not all of them. Here the sample spans 110,000 or so clones, more than 80% being singletons. Input material: peripheral blood. The receptors were gathered from an older woman with COVID-19, enrolled during active disease. Both conserved end residues are trimmed from each CDR3.

>TRBV29-1|TRBJ1-1
SVRTGRDTEAF
>TRBV7-8|TRBJ2-1
ASSVDRGNEQF
>TRBV6-1|TRBJ2-1
ASSEMGGPYSYNEQF
>TRBV7-3|TRBJ2-5
ASSLGQGQETQY
>TRBV18|TRBJ1-2
ASSPPGGAGYGYT
>TRBV10-3|TRBJ2-7
AISESVTQGPPY
>TRBV18|TRBJ1-2
ASSPRSGEGGYGYT
>TRBV6-6|TRBJ1-2
ASSYSTGGMDGYT
>TRBV2|TRBJ2-7
ASRSGTGAYEQY
>TRBV19|TRBJ1-1
ASSIRMKNTEAF
>TRBV2|TRBJ2-7
ASSSLGTGGTHEQY
>TRBV7-3|TRBJ2-3
ASSLDTNTDTQY
>TRBV30|TRBJ1-4
AWRGASRDKNEKLF
>TRBV2|TRBJ1-2
ASLEPTGSSGGGYT
>TRBV3-1/TRBV3-2|TRBJ2-7
ASSQLKRTSGVSYEQY
>TRBV18|TRBJ2-3
ASSPPGDNTDTQY
>TRBV25-1|TRBJ1-2
ASSAPPGTGDSGYT
>TRBV6-5|TRBJ2-1
ASSFSGGAPNEQF
>TRBV18|TRBJ2-5
ASSRDRAETQY
>TRBV28|TRBJ1-5
ASLPPGAVHSNQPQH
>TRBV2|TRBJ1-2
ASSEQGAGYGYT
>TRBV4-2|TRBJ1-1
ASSPRGSLGAEAF